Shown below are 10 T cell receptor beta chains from a single sample sequenced in a study of T-cell memory formation after mild COVID-19. TCRdb re-called the 5' RACE reads with MiXCR, one entry per CDR3 protein. The sample yields more than 300,000 distinct CDR3 sequences, roughly 13% seen once. Material: PBMCs or a T cell subset sorted from them (not recorded which). Receptor source: a man aged 18 to 30 who had mild COVID-19 (a few samples of this study predate the infection). Cell type and time point are not known.

This clonotype was counted at least ten times. As DNA, the CDR3 is TGTGCCAGCAGCGGAAGGACAGGGCGGCAAGAGACCCAGTACTTC. It is translated as CASSGRTGRQETQYF. This chain joins TRBV5-4 and TRBJ2-5; 8 bases agree with TRBD1. This CDR3 comprises 15 residues. Germline V gives CDR1 SGHNT, CDR2 YYREEE (reference sequence). The J segment lost 2 bases and the V segment lost 4 bases, leaving 7 bases of the junction unmatched.

This clonotype was picked up a small number of times. The chain has TRBV5-1 and TRBJ2-1, with D unresolved. Germline V gene lookup returns CDR1 SGHRS and CDR2 YFSETQ. The ends were cut back, 1 base at V and 7 bases at J, with 9 bases in the middle. The CDR3 extends over 13 amino acids. The CDR3 DNA sequence: TGCGCCAGCAGCTTGCCCTCGCGAAATGAGCAGTTCTTC. It translates to CASSLPSRNEQFF.

This clonotype came up once. The rearrangement joins TRBV20-1 to TRBJ2-2; the D is unclear. Per germline, CDR1 DFQATT and CDR2 SNEGSKA (reference sequence). The V end lost 3 bases, the J end lost 2 bases, and 13 bases lay between the germline ends. The length of the CDR3 is 15 residues. The CDR3 bases are TGCAGTGCTAGGACGGTAGGGATCAACACCGGGGAGCTGTTTTTT. This sequence encodes CSARTVGINTGELFF.

This chain joins TRBV10-3 and TRBJ2-1; D call uncertain. Looked up from germline, CDR1 is ENHRY and CDR2 is SYGVKD. The CDR3 length is 12 residues. V was pared by 3 bases and J by 7 bases, with 7 bases between. CDR3 coding DNA: TGTGCCATCAGTGAAGGGCTTAATGAGCAGTTCTTC. Its translation: CAISEGLNEQFF.

In this sample, this clonotype turned up a few times. The genes are TRBV7-2 and TRBJ2-5, with D possibly TRBD1 on 6 matching bases. CDR3 length: 15 amino acids. Trimming cost V 5 bases and J 1 base, with 14 bases left between them. CDR1 and CDR2 from the germline V gene are SGHTA and FQGNSA. Here the CDR3 reads CASSRHLGGQETQYF. CDR3 nucleotide sequence: TGTGCCAGCAGCCGTCACCTAGGGGGCCAAGAGACCCAGTACTTC.

This clonotype was found a few times. V usage is TRBV4-3 and J usage is TRBJ1-6; D is unresolved. Trimming stripped 0 bases from V and 3 bases from J, with 9 bases between. This CDR3 is 16 amino acids long. The germline V gene has CDR1 LGHNA and CDR2 YSLEER. The CDR3 sequence: CASSQDGPGYNSPLHF. CDR3 DNA sequence: TGCGCCAGCAGCCAAGATGGGCCGGGCTATAATTCACCCCTCCACTTT.

The chain carries TRBV7-9 and TRBJ2-7; D gene uncertain. Trimming cost V 6 bases and J 0 bases, with 12 bases left between them. The germline CDR1 and CDR2 sequences are SEHNR and FQNEAQ (reference sequence). The CDR3 extends over 14 amino acids. This chain's CDR3 is CASRGSLNSYEQYF. The CDR3, as DNA: TGTGCCAGCAGGGGCTCCCTGAACTCCTACGAGCAGTACTTC.

The chain couples TRBV24-1 to TRBJ2-5; D might be TRBD2 (6 bases). V shed 2 bases and J shed 2 bases, with 17 bases lying between them. CDR1 KGHDR and CDR2 SFDVKD come from the germline V gene. The CDR3 extends over 17 amino acids. The CDR3 spells CATSDSRRGGGQETQYF. The CDR3 DNA reads TGTGCCACCAGTGATTCGAGACGGGGTGGGGGGCAAGAGACCCAGTACTTC.

This clonotype was seen only a few times. This chain connects TRBV12-3 or TRBV12-4 to TRBJ2-1, with 15 positions matching TRBD2. The V gene end was trimmed by 6 bases and the J gene end by 8 bases; junction bases not matched to a gene: 11. The CDR3 runs 17 residues. The CDR3 DNA is TGTGCCAGCAGCCCCGGACTAGCGGGGGGGCCGGGGGATGAGCAGTTCTTC. Amino acid sequence: CASSPGLAGGPGDEQFF.

The DNA for the CDR3 is TGCAGTGCTAGAGTAGAGTCTAGCGGGGGCTTCTACGAGCAGTACTTC. Amino acids: CSARVESSGGFYEQYF. This chain connects TRBV20-1 to TRBJ2-7; 10 bases fit TRBD2. V lost 1 base and J lost 3; bases outside the gene matches: 9. Germline assignment: CDR1 DFQATT and CDR2 SNEGSKA (reference sequence). The CDR3 covers 16 residues.